This entry concerns a single TCR beta chain. TCRdb processed the 5' RACE reads anew with MiXCR; each CDR3 protein has one entry. This table holds 500,000 to 650,000 distinct CDR3 sequences, over 9% found once. These data are taken from a study of T cells after yellow fever vaccination. V dropped 0 bases and J dropped 7 bases, with 10 bases sitting between them. The length of the CDR3 is 14 residues. The germline V gene has CDR1 SGHRS and CDR2 YFSETQ. This TCR was sampled from a young man who received the YFV17D yellow fever vaccine. The material was PBMCs, obtained on the day of the yellow fever booster vaccination. The chain links TRBV5-1 to TRBJ1-4, with D uncertain. In DNA, the CDR3 is TGCGCCAGCAGCTTGGCCGGTGGATCTGAAAAACTGTTTTTT. Its protein is CASSLAGGSEKLFF.